This TCR beta chain derives from a study of blood T cell repertoires in COVID-19. Study overall: Sources were T cells, B-cell-depleted T cells, or PBMCs; the material itself was cDNA or gDNA.

Per the authors' pipeline: Estimates of nucleated cell counts were drawn from the amplification of reference gene primers. Here immunoSEQ multiplex PCR was the method, and the copy in TCRdb shows in-frame clones only, minus some. That table is the source of V, J and clone size, and D and trimming were worked out from the DNA. The table includes over 90,000 clones, about nine tenths detected once. Germline CDR1 reads MNHEY; CDR2 reads SVGAGI. The V end was cut by 8 bases, the J end by 0 bases, with 13 bases between. CDR3 size: 14 residues. Sequences were obtained from peripheral blood. The V gene is TRBV6-5, the J gene TRBJ1-1, with a tentative D call TRBD1 (6 bases). This sequence was found in a woman older than 75 in a cohort sampled during active COVID-19. In DNA, the CDR3 is TGTGCCAGCCGACGCGGACAGCTGAACACTGAAGCTTTCTTT. Amino acids: CASRRGQLNTEAFF.